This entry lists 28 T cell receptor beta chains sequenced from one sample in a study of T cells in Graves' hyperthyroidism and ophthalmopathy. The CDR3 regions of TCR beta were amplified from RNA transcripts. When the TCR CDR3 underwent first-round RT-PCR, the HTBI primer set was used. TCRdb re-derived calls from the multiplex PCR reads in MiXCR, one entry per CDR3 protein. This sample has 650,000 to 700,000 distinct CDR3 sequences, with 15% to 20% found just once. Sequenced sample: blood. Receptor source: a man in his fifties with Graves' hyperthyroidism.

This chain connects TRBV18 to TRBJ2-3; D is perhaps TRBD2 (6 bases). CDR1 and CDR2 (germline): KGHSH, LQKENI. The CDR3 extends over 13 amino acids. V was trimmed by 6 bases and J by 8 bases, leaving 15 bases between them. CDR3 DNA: TGTGCCAGCTCGGGGGGAAGTGGGTCTACGCAGTATTTT. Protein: CASSGGSGSTQYF.

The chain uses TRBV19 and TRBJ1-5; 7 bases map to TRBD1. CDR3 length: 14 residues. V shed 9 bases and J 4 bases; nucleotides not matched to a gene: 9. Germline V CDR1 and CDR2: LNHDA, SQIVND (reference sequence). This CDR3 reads CASWERGRNQPQHF. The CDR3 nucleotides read TGTGCCAGCTGGGAGAGGGGGCGTAATCAGCCCCAGCATTTT.

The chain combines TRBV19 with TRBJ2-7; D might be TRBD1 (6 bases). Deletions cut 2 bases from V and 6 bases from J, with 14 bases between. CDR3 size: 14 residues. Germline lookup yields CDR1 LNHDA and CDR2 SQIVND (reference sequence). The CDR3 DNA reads TGTGCCAGTAGTATAAACACAGGGCGCCCCGAGCAGTACTTC. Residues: CASSINTGRPEQYF.

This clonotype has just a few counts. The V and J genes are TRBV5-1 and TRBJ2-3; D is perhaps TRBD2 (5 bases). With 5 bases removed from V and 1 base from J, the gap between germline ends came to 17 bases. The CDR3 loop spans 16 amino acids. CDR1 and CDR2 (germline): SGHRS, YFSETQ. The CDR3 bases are TGCGCCAGCAGAATGGACTCGACCGTACGCACAGATACGCAGTATTTT. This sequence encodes CASRMDSTVRTDTQYF.

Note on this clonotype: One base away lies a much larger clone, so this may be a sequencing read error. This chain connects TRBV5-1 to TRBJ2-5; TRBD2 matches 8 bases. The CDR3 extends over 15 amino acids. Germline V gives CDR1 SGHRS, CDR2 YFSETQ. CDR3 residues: CASSRGGAGEEIQYF. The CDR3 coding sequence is TGCGCCAGCAGCCGCGGCGGAGCGGGAGAAGAGATCCAGTACTTC.

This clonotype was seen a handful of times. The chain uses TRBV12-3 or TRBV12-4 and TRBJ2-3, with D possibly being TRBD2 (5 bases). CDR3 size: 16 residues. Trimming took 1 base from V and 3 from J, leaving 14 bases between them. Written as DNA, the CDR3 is TGTGCCAGCAGTTTAGACGGCGGGTTCGGTACAGATACGCAGTATTTT. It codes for CASSLDGGFGTDTQYF.

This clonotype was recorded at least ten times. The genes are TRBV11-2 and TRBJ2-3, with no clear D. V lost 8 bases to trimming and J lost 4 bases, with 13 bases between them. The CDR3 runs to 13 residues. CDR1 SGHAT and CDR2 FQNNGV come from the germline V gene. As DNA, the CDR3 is TGTGCCAGCGCCCCCCTATTTGCAGATACGCAGTATTTT. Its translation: CASAPLFADTQYF.

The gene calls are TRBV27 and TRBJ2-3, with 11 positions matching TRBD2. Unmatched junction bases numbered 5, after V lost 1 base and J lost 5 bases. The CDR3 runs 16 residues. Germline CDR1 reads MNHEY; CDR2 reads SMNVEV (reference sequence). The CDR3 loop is CASSLLAGTSGDTQYF. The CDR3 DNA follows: TGTGCCAGCAGTTTATTAGCCGGGACTAGCGGAGATACGCAGTATTTT.

The DNA for the CDR3 is TGTGCCAGCTCACCACGAGGACTGAGCTACGAGCAGTACTTC. Translating gives CASSPRGLSYEQYF. The rearrangement links TRBV18 to TRBJ2-7; D is perhaps TRBD2 (5 bases). V was pared by 1 base and J by 3 bases, with 10 bases between. CDR3 size: 14 residues. Germline CDR1 KGHSH, CDR2 LQKENI.

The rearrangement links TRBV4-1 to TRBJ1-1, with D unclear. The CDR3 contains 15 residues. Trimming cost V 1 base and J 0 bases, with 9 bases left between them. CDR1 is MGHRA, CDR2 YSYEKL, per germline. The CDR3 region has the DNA TGCGCCAGCAGCCAAGTAGTCGGGCTGAACACTGAAGCTTTCTTT. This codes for CASSQVVGLNTEAFF.

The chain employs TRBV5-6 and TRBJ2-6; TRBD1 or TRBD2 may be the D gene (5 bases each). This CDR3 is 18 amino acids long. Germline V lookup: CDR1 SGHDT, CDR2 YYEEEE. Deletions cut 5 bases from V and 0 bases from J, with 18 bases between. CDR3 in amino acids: CASSFYGQGRSGANVLTF. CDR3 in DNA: TGTGCCAGCAGTTTTTACGGGCAGGGACGCTCTGGGGCCAACGTCCTGACTTTC.

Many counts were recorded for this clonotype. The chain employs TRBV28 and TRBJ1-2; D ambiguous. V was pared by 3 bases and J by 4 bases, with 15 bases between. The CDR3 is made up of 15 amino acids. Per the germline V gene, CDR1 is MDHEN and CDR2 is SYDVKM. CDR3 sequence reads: CASSFPELTSYGYTF. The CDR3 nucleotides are TGTGCCAGCAGTTTTCCCGAGTTGACAAGCTATGGCTACACCTTC.

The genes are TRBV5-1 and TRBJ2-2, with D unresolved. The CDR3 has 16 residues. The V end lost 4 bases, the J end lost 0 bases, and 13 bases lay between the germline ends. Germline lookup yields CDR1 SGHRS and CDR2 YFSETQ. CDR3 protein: CASSISSVANTGELFF. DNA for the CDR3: TGCGCCAGCAGCATATCAAGCGTCGCGAACACCGGGGAGCTGTTTTTT.

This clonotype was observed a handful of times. Here the CDR3 reads CASSQDRGKGVYGYTF. DNA for the CDR3: TGTGCCAGCAGCCAGGACAGGGGTAAAGGAGTCTATGGCTACACCTTC. V usage is TRBV14 and J usage is TRBJ1-2, with 9 positions matching TRBD1. Germline V gene sequence: CDR1 SGHDN, CDR2 FVKESK. The V segment lost 3 bases and the J segment 4 bases; nucleotides outside the gene matches: 9. The CDR3 contains 16 residues. Full variable domain (missing parts from reference TRBV14 and TRBJ1-2): EAGVTQFPSHSVIEKGQTVTLRCDPISGHDNLYWYRRVMGKEIKFLLHFVKESKQDESGMPNNRFLAERTGGTYSTLKVQPAELEDSGVYFCASSQDRGKGVYGYTFGSGTRLTVV.

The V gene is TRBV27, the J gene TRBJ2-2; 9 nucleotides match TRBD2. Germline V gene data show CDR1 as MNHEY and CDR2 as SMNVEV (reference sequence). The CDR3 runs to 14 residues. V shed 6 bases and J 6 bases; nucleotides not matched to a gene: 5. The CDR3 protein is CASRSGGKAGELFF. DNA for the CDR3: TGTGCCAGCAGAAGCGGGGGGAAGGCCGGGGAGCTGTTTTTT.

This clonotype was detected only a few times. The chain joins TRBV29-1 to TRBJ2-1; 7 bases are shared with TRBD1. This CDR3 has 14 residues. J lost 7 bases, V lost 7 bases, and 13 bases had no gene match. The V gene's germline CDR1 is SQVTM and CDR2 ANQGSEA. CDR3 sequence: CSAAGDSYWNEQFF. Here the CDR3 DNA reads TGCAGCGCCGCCGGGGACAGTTACTGGAATGAGCAGTTCTTC.

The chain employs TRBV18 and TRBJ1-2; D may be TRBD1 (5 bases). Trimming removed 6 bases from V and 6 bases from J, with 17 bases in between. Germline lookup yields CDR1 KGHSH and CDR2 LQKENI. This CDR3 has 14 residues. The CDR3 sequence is CASSPYLSGDGYTF. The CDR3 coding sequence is TGTGCCAGCTCGCCGTATCTATCGGGGGATGGCTACACCTTC.

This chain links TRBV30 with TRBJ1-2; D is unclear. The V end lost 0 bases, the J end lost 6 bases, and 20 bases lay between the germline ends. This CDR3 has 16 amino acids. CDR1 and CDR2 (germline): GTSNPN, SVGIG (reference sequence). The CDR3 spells CAWSVSHWTTTNGYTF. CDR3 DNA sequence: TGTGCCTGGAGTGTATCGCATTGGACTACAACTAATGGCTACACCTTC.

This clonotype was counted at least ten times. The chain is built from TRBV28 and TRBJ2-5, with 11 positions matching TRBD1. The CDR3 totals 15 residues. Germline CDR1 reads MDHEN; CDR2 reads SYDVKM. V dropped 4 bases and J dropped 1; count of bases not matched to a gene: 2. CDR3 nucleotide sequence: TGTGCCAGCAGTTCGGGACAGGGGGGCCAAGAGACCCAGTACTTC. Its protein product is CASSSGQGGQETQYF. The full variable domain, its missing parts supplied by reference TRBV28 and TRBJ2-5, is DVKVTQSSRYLVKRTGEKVFLECVQDMDHENMFWYRQDPGLGLRLIYFSYDVKMKEKGDIPEGYSVSREKKERFSLILESASTNQTSMYLCASSSGQGGQETQYFGPGTRLLVL.

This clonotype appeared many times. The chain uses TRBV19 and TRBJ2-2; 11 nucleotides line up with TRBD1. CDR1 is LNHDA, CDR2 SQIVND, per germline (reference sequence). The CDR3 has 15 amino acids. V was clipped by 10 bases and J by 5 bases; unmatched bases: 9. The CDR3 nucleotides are TGTGCCACCCCCACCGGGACAGGGGGAACCGGGGAGCTGTTTTTT. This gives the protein CATPTGTGGTGELFF.

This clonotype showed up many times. The CDR3 here is CASMGSNYEQYF. In nucleotides, the CDR3 is TGTGCCAGCATGGGTAGCAACTACGAGCAGTACTTC. The chain employs TRBV27 and TRBJ2-7; no clear D gene. Germline V gene sequence: CDR1 MNHEY, CDR2 SMNVEV (reference sequence). Between the trimmed V and J ends, which lost 7 bases and 3 bases, there was a span of 10 bases. The CDR3 runs to 12 residues.

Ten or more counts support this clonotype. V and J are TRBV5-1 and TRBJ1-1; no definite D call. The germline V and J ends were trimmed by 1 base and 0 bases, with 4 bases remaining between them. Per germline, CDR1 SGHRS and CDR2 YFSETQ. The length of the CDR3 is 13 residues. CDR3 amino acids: CASSLIVNTEAFF. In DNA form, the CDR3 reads TGCGCCAGCAGCTTGATAGTGAACACTGAAGCTTTCTTT.

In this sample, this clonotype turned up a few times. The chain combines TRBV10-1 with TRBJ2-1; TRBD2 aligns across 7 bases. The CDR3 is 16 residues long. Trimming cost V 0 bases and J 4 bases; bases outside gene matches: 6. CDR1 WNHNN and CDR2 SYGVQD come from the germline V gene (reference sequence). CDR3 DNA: TGCGCCAGCAGTGAGTCGACTGCGGGAGCTTACAATGAGCAGTTCTTC. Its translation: CASSESTAGAYNEQFF.

The CDR3 DNA reads as TGTGCCAGCAGCAGAAGAGGACAGGGGGCGTTGGAAGCTTTCTTT. This gives the protein CASSRRGQGALEAFF. This chain links TRBV7-6 with TRBJ1-1; TRBD1 matches 11 bases. The junction had 10 bases not matched to a gene; V was cut back by 5 bases and J by 8 bases. Germline V gene sequence: CDR1 SGHVS, CDR2 FNYEAQ. The CDR3 extends over 15 amino acids.

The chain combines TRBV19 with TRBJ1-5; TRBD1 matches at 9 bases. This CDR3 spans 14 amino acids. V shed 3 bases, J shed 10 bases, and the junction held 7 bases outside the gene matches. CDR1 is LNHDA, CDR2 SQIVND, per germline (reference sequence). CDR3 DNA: TGTGCCAGTAGTATTGGGGACAGGGTTACCCCCCAGCATTTT. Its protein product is CASSIGDRVTPQHF.

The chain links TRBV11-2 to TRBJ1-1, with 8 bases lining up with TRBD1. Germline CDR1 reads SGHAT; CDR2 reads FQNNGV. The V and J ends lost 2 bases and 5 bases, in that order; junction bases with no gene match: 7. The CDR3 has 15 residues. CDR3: CASSLSGGDQTEAFF. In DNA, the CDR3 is TGTGCCAGCAGCTTATCAGGGGGCGATCAAACTGAAGCTTTCTTT.

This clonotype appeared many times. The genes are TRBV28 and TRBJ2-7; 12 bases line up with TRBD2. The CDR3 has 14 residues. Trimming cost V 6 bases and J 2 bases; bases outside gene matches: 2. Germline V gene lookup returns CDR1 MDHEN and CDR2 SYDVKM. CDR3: CASRRTSGTYEQYF. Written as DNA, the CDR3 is TGTGCCAGCAGAAGGACTAGCGGGACCTACGAGCAGTACTTC.

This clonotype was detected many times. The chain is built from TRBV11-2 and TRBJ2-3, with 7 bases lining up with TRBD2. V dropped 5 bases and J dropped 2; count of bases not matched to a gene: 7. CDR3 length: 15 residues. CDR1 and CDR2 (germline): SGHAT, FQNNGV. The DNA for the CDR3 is TGTGCCAGCAGCCCTGAGAGCGGGAACACAGATACGCAGTATTTT. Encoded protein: CASSPESGNTDTQYF.